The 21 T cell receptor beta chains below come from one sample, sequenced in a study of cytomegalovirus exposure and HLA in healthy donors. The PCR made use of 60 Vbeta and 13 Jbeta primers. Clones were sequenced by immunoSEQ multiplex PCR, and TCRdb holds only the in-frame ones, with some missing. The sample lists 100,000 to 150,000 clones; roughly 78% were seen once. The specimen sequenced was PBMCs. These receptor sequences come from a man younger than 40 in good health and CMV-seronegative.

This CDR3 reads CARSLSALAGAGSETQYF. The DNA for the CDR3 is TGTGCCAGAAGCTTAAGTGCCCTAGCGGGGGCTGGTTCAGAGACCCAGTACTTC. This chain connects TRBV7-5 to TRBJ2-5; TRBD2 reflects the table's D call only, with no check against the DNA. TRBV7-5 is a pseudogene locus. The CDR3 length is 18 residues.

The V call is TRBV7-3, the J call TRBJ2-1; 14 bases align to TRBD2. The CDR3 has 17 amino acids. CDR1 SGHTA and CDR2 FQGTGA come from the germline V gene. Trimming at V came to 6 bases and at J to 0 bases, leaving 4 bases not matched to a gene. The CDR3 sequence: CASSRLAGGSSYNEQFF. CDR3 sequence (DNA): TGTGCCAGCAGTCGACTAGCGGGGGGGAGCTCCTACAATGAGCAGTTCTTC.

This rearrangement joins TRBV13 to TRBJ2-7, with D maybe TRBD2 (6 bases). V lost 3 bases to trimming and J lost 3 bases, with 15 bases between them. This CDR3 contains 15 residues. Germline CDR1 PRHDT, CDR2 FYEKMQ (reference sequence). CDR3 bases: TGTGCCAGCAGCTTCGGGCAGGGAGGTTTCTACGAGCAGTACTTC. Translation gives CASSFGQGGFYEQYF.

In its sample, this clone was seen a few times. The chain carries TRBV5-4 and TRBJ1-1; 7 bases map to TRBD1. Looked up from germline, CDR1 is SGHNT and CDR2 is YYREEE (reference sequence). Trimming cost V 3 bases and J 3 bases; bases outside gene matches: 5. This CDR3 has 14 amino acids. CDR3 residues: CASSSRQGYTEAFF. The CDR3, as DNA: TGTGCCAGCAGCTCCAGACAGGGCTACACTGAAGCTTTCTTT.

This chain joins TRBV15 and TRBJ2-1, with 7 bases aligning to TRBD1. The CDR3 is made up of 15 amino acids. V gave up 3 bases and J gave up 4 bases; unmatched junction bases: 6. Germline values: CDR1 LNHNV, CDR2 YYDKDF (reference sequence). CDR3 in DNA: TGTGCCACCAGCAGGGGCAGGGGGTTATACAATGAGCAGTTCTTC. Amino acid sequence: CATSRGRGLYNEQFF.

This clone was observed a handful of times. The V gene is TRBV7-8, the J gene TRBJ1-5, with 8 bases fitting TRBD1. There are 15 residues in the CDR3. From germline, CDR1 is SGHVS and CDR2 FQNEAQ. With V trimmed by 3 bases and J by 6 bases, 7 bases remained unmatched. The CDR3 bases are TGTGCCAGCAGCTTCGGCGGACAGGGAAGTCAGCCCCAGCATTTT. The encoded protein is CASSFGGQGSQPQHF.

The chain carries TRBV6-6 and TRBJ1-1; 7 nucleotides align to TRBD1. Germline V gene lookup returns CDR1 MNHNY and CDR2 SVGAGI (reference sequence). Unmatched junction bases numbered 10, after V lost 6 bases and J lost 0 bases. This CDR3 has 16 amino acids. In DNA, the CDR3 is TGTGCCAGCAGAGATACAGGGGACATTTTGAACACTGAAGCTTTCTTT. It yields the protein CASRDTGDILNTEAFF.

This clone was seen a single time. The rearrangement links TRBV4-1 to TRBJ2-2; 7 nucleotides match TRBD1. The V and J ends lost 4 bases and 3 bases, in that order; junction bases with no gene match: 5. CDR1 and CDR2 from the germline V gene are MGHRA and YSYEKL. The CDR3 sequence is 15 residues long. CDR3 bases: TGCGCCAGCAGCCTCCGGGACAGTTACACCGGGGAGCTGTTTTTT. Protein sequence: CASSLRDSYTGELFF.

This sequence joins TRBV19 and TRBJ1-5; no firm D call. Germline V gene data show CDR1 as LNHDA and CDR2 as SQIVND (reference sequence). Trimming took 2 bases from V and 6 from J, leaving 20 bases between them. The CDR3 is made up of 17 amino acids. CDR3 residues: CASSILISGQVGQPQHF. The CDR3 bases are TGTGCCAGTAGTATACTTATCAGCGGGCAGGTAGGTCAGCCCCAGCATTTT.

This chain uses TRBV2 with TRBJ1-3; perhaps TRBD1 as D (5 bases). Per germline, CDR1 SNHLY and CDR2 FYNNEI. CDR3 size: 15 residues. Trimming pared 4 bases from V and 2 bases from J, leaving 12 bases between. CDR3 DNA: TGTGCCAGCAGTGGGGGGGTATCCCCTGGAAACACCATATATTTT. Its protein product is CASSGGVSPGNTIYF.

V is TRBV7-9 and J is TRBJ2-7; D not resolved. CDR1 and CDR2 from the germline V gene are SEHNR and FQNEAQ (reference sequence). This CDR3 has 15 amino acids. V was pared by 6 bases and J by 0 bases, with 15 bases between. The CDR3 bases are TGTGCCAGCAGTACAGACCGTGAATTCTCCTACGAGCAGTACTTC. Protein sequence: CASSTDREFSYEQYF.

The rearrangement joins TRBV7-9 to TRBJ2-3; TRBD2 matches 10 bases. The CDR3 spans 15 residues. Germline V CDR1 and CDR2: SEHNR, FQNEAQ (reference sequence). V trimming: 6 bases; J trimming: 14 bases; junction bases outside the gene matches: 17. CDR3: CASSPPLAGALNTYF. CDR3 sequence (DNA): TGTGCCAGCAGTCCCCCCCTAGCGGGGGCACTTAATACGTATTTT.

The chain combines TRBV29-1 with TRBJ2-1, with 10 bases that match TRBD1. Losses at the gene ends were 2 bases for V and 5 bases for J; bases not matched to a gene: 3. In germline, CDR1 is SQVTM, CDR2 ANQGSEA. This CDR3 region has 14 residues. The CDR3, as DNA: TGCAGCGTTGAAACAGGACAGGGGGACAATGAGCAGTTCTTC. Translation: CSVETGQGDNEQFF.

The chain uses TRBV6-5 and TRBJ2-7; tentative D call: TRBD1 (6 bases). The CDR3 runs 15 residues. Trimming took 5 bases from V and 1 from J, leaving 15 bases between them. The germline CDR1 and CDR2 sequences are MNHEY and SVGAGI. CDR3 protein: CASSVYPQGSYEQYF. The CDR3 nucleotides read TGTGCCAGCAGTGTATATCCGCAGGGGTCCTACGAGCAGTACTTC.

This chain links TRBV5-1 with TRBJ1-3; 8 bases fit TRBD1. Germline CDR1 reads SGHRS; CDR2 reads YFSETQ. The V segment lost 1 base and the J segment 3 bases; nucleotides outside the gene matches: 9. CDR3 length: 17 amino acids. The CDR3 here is CASSLSVRGQGGNTIYF. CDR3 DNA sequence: TGCGCCAGCAGCTTGTCCGTCAGGGGGCAAGGTGGAAACACCATATATTTT. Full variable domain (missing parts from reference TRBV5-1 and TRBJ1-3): KAGVTQTPRYLIKTRGQQVTLSCSPISGHRSVSWYQQTPGQGLQFLFEYFSETQRNKGNFPGRFSGRQFSNSRSEMNVSTLELGDSALYLCASSLSVRGQGGNTIYFGEGSWLTVV.

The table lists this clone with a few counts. This chain's CDR3 is CASSPPRPEHYGYTF. The CDR3, as DNA: TGTGCCAGTAGTCCCCCCAGACCGGAGCACTATGGCTACACCTTC. The chain joins TRBV19 to TRBJ1-2; D unresolved. This CDR3 is 15 amino acids long. V lost 5 bases and J 3 bases, leaving 16 bases between the germline ends. CDR1 LNHDA and CDR2 SQIVND come from the germline V gene (reference sequence).

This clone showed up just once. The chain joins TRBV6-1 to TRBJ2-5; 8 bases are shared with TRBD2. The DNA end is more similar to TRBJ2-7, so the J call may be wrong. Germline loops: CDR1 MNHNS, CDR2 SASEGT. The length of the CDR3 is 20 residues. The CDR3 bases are TGTGCCAGCAGTGAAGGAGGCGATAGCGGGATAAAAAAGAGGCCCTACGAGCAGTACTTC. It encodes CASSEGGDSGIKKRPYEQYF.

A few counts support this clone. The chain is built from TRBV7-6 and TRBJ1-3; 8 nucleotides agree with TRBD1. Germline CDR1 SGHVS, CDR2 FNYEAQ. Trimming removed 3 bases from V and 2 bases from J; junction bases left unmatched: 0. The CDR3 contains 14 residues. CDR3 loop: CASSLTGAGNTIYF. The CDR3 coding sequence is TGTGCCAGCAGCTTGACAGGGGCTGGAAACACCATATATTTT. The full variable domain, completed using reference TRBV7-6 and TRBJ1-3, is GAGVSQSPRYKVTKRGQDVALRCDPISGHVSLYWYRQALGQGPEFLTYFNYEAQQDKSGLPNDRFSAERPEGSISTLTIQRTEQRDSAMYRCASSLTGAGNTIYFGEGSWLTVV.

Written as DNA, the CDR3 is TGTGCCAGCACTCCTCCGGGAGCGAACACAGATACGCAGTATTTT. As protein: CASTPPGANTDTQYF. V gene TRBV9 combines with J gene TRBJ2-3; D is possibly TRBD2 (6 bases). The CDR3 totals 15 residues. Germline assignment: CDR1 SGDLS and CDR2 YYNGEE. V gave up 6 bases and J gave up 2 bases, with 16 bases separating them.

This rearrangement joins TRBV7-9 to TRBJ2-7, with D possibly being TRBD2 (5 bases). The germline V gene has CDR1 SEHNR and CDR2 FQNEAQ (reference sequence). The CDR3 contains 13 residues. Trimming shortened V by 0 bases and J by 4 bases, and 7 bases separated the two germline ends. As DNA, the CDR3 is TGTGCCAGCAGCTTAGCGGGGAGTTACGAGCAGTACTTC. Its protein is CASSLAGSYEQYF.

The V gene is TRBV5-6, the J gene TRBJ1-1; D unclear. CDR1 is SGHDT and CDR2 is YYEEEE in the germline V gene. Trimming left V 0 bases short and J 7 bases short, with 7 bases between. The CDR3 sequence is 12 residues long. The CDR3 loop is CASSLGAVEAFF. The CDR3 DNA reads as TGTGCCAGCAGCTTGGGGGCAGTTGAAGCTTTCTTT. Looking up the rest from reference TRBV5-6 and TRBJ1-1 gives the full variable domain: DAGVTQSPTHLIKTRGQQVTLRCSPKSGHDTVSWYQQALGQGPQFIFQYYEEEERQRGNFPDRFSGHQFPNYSSELNVNALLLGDSALYLCASSLGAVEAFFGQGTRLTVV.